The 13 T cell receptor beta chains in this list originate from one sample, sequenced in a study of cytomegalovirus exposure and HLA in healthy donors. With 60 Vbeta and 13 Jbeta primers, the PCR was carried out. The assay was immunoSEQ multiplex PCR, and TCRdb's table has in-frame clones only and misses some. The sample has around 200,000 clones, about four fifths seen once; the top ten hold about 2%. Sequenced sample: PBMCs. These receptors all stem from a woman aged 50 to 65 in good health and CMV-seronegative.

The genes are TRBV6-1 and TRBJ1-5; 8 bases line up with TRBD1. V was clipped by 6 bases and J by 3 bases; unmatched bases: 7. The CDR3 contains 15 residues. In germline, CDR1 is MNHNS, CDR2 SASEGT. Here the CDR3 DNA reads TGTGCCAGCAGCGAGGACAGGGCCTACAATCAGCCCCAGCATTTT. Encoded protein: CASSEDRAYNQPQHF.

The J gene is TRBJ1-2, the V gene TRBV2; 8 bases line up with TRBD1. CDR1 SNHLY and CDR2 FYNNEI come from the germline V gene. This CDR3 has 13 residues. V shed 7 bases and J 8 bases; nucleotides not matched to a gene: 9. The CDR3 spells CASKGQGNLGYTF. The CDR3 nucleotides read TGTGCCAGCAAAGGACAGGGAAATTTGGGCTACACCTTC.

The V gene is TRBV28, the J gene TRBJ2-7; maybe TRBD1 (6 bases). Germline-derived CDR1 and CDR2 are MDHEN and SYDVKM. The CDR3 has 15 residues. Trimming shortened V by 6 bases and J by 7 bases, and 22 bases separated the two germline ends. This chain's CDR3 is CASSQTGKKVNEQYF. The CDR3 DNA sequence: TGTGCCAGCAGCCAAACAGGGAAAAAGGTGAATGAGCAGTACTTC.

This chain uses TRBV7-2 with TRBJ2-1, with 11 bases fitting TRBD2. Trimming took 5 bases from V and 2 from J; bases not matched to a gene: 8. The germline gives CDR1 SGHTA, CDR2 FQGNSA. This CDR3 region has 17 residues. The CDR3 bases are TGTGCCAGCAGCGCCTCCGGGACTAGCGGTACCTACAATGAGCAGTTCTTC. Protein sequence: CASSASGTSGTYNEQFF.

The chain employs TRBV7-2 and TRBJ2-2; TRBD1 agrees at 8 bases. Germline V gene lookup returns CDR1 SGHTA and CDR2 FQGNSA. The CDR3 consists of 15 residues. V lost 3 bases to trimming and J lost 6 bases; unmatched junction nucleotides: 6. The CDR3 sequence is CASSFRQGRSGELFF. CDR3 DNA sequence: TGTGCCAGCAGCTTTCGACAGGGGCGATCCGGGGAGCTGTTTTTT.

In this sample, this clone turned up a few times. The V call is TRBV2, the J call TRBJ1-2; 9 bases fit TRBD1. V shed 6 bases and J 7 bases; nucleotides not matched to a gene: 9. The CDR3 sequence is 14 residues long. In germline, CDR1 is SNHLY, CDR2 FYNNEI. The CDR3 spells CASRPRQGGIGYTF. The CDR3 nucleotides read TGTGCCAGCAGGCCGAGACAGGGGGGGATTGGCTACACCTTC. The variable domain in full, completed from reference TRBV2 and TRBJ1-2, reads EPEVTQTPSHQVTQMGQEVILRCVPISNHLYFYWYRQILGQKVEFLVSFYNNEISEKSEIFDDQFSVERPDGSNFTLKIRSTKLEDSAMYFCASRPRQGGIGYTFGSGTRLTVV.

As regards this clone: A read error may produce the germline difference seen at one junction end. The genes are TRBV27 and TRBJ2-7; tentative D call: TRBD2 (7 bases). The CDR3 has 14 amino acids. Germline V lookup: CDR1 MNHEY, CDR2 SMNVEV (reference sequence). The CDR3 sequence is CASSLVAGDYGQYF. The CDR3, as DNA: TGTGCCAGCAGTTTGGTCGCAGGGGACTACGGGCAGTACTTC.

The CDR3 loop is CASSLRGGQVGQYF. The DNA of the CDR3 is TGTGCCAGCAGTTTGCGGGGGGGACAGGTCGGGCAGTACTTC. This chain links TRBV28 with TRBJ2-7; TRBD2 might be the D (9 bases). Germline CDR1 and CDR2: MDHEN and SYDVKM. This CDR3 contains 14 residues. Trimming left V 3 bases short and J 9 bases short, with 18 bases between.

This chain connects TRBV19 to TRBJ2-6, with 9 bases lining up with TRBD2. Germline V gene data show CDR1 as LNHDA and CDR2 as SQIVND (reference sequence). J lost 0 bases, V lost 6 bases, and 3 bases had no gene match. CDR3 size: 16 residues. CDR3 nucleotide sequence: TGTGCCAGTAGGGTTAGCGGGGGCTCTGGGGCCAACGTCCTGACTTTC. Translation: CASRVSGGSGANVLTF. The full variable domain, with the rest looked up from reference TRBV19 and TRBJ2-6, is DGGITQSPKYLFRKEGQNVTLSCEQNLNHDAMYWYRQDPGQGLRLIYYSQIVNDFQKGDIAEGYSVSREKKESFPLTVTSAQKNPTAFYLCASRVSGGSGANVLTFGAGSRLTVL.

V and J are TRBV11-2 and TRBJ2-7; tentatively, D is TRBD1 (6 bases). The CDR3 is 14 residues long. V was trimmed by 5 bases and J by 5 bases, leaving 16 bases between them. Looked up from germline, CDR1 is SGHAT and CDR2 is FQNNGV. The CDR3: CASSLRGSLNEQYF. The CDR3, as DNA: TGTGCCAGCAGCCTAAGGGGGTCACTTAACGAGCAGTACTTC.

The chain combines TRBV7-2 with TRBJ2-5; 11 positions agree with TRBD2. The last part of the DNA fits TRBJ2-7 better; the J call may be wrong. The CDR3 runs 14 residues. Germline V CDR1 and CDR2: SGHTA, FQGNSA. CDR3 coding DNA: TGTGCCAGCGGACTAGCGGGCAGCTCCTACGAGCAGTACTTC. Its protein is CASGLAGSSYEQYF.

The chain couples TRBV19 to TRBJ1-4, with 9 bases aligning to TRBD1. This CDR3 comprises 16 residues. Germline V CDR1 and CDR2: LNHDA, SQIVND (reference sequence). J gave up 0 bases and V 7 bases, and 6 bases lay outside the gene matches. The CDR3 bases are TGTGCCAGTACTTGGGACAGGGAGGCAACTAATGAAAAACTGTTTTTT. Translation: CASTWDREATNEKLFF.

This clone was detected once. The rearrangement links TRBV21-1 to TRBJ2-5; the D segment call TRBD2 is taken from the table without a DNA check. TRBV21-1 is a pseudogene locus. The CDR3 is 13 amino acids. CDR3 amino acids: CAGGGRAEETQYF. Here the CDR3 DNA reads TGTGCCGGGGGGGGCAGAGCGGAAGAGACCCAGTACTTC.